This T cell receptor beta chain was found in a study of blood T cells in healthy people across ages. PCR was performed a second time for roughly 7 to 11 cycles using a sample-barcoded 5' primer and a J-beta primer mix. Using its own MiXCR run on the 5' RACE reads, TCRdb lists one record per CDR3 protein. The sample lists around 800,000 distinct CDR3 sequences, about a quarter occurring once. In addition, the sample was reused for a study of T cells of mothers and their children. From that second work: The TCR beta CDR3 read count exceeded 8.5 million for each mother and was several million for each child.

The material sequenced was blood. The source is a boy between 5 and 17 years old in good health.

The CDR3 nucleotides are TGCAGCGTTGATAGCGGGAGTAGAACAGATACGCAGTATTTT. Translated: CSVDSGSRTDTQYF. The chain links TRBV29-1 to TRBJ2-3; 9 nucleotides line up with TRBD2. Germline-derived CDR1 and CDR2 are SQVTM and ANQGSEA. The CDR3 runs to 14 residues. The V and J ends lost 3 bases and 3 bases, in that order; junction bases with no gene match: 4.